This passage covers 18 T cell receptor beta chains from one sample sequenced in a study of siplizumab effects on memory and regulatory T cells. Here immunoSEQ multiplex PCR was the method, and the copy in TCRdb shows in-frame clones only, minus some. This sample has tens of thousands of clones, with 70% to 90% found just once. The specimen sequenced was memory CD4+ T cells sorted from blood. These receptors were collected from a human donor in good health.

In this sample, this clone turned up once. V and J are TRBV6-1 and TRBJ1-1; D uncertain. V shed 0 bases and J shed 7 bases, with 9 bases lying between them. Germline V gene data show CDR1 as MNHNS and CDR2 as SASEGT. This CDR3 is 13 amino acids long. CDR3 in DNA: TGTGCCAGCAGTGAAGCACCTGTCTATGAAGCTTTCTTT. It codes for CASSEAPVYEAFF.

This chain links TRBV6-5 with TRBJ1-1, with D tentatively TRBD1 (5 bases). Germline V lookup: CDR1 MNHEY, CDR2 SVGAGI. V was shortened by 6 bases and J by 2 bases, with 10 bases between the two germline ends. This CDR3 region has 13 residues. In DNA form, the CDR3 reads TGTGCCAGCAGAAGACAGCCTAACACTGAAGCTTTCTTT. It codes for CASRRQPNTEAFF.

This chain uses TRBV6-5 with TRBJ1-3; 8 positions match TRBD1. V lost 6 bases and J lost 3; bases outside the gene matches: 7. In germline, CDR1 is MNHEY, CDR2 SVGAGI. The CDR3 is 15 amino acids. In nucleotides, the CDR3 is TGTGCCAGCAGGCCTACAGGGGGAAGTGGAAACACCATATATTTT. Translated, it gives CASRPTGGSGNTIYF.

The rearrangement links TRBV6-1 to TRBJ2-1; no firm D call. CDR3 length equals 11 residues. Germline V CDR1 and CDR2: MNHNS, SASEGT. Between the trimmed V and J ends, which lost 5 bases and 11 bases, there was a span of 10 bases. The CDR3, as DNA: TGTGCCAGCAGTTACCTTAATAAGCAGTTCTTC. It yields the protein CASSYLNKQFF.

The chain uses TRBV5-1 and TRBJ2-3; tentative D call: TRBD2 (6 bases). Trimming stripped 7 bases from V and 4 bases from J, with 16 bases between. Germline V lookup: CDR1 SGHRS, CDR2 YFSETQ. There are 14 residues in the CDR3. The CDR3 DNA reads TGCGCCAGCTCCGGAGGGCGAGAGGCAGATACGCAGTATTTT. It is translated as CASSGGREADTQYF.

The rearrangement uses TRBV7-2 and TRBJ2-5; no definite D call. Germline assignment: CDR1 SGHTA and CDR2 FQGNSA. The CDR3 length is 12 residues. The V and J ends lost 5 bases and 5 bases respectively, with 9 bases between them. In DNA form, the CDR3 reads TGTGCCAGCAGCATAGATATGGAGACCCAGTACTTC. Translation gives CASSIDMETQYF.

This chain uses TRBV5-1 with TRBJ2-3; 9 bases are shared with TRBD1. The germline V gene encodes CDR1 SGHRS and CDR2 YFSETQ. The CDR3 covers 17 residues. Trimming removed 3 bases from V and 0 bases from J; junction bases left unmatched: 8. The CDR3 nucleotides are TGCGCCAGCAGCTCCCGCGGGACAGGGCGAAGCACAGATACGCAGTATTTT. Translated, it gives CASSSRGTGRSTDTQYF.

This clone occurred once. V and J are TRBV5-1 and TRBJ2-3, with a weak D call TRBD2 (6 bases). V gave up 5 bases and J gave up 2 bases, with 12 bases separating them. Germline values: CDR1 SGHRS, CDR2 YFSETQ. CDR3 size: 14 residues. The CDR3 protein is CASSVSGATDTQYF. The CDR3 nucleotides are TGCGCCAGCAGTGTTAGCGGAGCCACAGATACGCAGTATTTT.

CDR3 sequence reads: CSVEDRGVKNIQYF. CDR3 DNA: TGCAGCGTTGAAGATAGGGGGGTTAAAAACATTCAGTACTTC. The V gene is TRBV29-1, the J gene TRBJ2-4; D may match TRBD1 or TRBD2 (6 bases each). The V gene's germline CDR1 is SQVTM and CDR2 ANQGSEA. Trimming removed 0 bases at V and 4 bases at J, with 10 bases between. The CDR3 consists of 14 residues.

Here the CDR3 DNA reads TGCAGCGTCCATAGACTTCCTAGCGGGGACCATAATGAGCAGTTCTTC. Translation: CSVHRLPSGDHNEQFF. The J gene is TRBJ2-1, the V gene TRBV29-1; 9 nucleotides agree with TRBD2. Germline assignment: CDR1 SQVTM and CDR2 ANQGSEA. Trimming removed 6 bases from V and 7 bases from J; junction bases left unmatched: 16. The CDR3 runs to 16 residues.

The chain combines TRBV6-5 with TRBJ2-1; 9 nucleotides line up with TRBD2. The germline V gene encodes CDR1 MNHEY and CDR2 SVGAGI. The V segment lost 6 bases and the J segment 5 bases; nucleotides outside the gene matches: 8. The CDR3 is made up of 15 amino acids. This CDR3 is CASSYGASGNNEQFF. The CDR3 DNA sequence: TGTGCCAGCAGCTACGGCGCTAGCGGGAACAATGAGCAGTTCTTC.

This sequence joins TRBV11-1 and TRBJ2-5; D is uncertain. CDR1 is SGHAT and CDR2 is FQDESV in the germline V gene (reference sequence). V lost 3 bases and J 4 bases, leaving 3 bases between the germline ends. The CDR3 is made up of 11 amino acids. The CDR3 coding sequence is TGTGCCAGCAGCTTGGGAGAGACCCAGTACTTC. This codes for CASSLGETQYF. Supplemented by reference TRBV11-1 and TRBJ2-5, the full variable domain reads EAEVAQSPRYKITEKSQAVAFWCDPISGHATLYWYRQILGQGPELLVQFQDESVVDDSQLPKDRFSAERLKGVDSTLKIQPAELGDSAMYLCASSLGETQYFGPGTRLLVL.

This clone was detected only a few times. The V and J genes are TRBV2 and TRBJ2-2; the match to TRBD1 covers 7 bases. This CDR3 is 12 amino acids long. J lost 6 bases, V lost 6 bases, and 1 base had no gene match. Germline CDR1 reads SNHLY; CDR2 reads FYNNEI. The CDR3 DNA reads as TGTGCCAGCAGGCAGGGGGCCGGGGAGCTGTTTTTT. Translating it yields CASRQGAGELFF. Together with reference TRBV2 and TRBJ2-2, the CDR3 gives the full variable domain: EPEVTQTPSHQVTQMGQEVILRCVPISNHLYFYWYRQILGQKVEFLVSFYNNEISEKSEIFDDQFSVERPDGSNFTLKIRSTKLEDSAMYFCASRQGAGELFFGEGSRLTVL.

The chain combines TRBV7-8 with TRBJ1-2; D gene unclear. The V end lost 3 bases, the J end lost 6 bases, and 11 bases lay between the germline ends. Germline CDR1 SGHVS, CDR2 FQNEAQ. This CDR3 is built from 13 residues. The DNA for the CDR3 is TGTGCCAGCAGCTTTGACGGTAGGGATGGCTACACCTTC. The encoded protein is CASSFDGRDGYTF.

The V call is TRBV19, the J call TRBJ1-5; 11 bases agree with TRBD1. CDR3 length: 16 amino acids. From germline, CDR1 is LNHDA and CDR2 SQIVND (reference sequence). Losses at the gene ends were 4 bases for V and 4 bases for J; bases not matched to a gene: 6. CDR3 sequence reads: CASSTRTGGFNQPQHF. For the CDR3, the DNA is TGTGCCAGTAGTACCCGGACAGGGGGCTTTAATCAGCCCCAGCATTTT.

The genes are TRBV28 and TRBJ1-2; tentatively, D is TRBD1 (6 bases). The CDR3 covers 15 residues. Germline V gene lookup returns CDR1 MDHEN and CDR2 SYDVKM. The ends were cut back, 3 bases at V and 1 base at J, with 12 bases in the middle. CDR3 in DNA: TGTGCCAGCAGTTTCCCTAGGGGACATAACTATGGCTACACCTTC. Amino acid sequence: CASSFPRGHNYGYTF.

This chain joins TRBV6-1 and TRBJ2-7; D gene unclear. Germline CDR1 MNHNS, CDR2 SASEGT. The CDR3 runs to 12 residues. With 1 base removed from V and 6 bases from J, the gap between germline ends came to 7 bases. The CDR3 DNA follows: TGTGCCAGCAGTGAAGTAAGGGTCGAGCAGTACTTC. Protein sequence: CASSEVRVEQYF.

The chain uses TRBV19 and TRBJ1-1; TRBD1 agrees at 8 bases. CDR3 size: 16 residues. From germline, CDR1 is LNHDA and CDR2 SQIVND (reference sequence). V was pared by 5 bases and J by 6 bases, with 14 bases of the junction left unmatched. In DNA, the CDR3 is TGTGCCAGTAGTTCTGGAAGACAGGGGATCTTCGCTGAAGCTTTCTTT. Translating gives CASSSGRQGIFAEAFF.